There are many counts of the clone carrying this T cell receptor beta chain. The data were obtained in a study of T cells after yellow fever vaccination. As for the study in general: SMART-Seq v4 Ultra Low Input served to prepare low-cell-number fractions.

V lost 4 bases to trimming and J lost 7 bases; unmatched junction nucleotides: 3. The CDR3 spans 14 residues. CDR1 is DFQATT, CDR2 SNEGSKA, per germline (reference sequence). It was through 5'RACE template switching that TCR cDNA was made, with a universal primer site and UMIs added. MiXCR, run by TCRdb on the 5' RACE reads, gives a single entry per CDR3 protein. The sample carries 140,000 to 150,000 distinct CDR3 sequences, roughly 6.7% recorded once. This clonotype was sampled from a man between 25 and 39 years old who received the YFV17D yellow fever vaccine. This sequence joins TRBV20-1 and TRBJ2-1; TRBD2 matches at 14 bases. Sequences were derived from CD4+ T cells sorted from PBMCs, sampled 10 days after the yellow fever booster vaccination. The CDR3 is CSAKGLAGVNEQFF. The CDR3 region has the DNA TGCAGTGCTAAGGGACTAGCGGGAGTAAATGAGCAGTTCTTC.